This T cell receptor (beta chain) was captured by sequencing in a study of breast tumors, draining lymph nodes, adjacent tissues (TCRdb year 2016). General notes on the study: In breast cancer patients, the study compared the TCR beta repertoires of tumor, adjacent nontumor tissue and axillary lymph nodes. The study aimed to assess the relationships and possible T-cell exchange between tumor, surrounding tissue and draining lymph node repertoires in human breast cancer.

What the work shows at the level of the full study, not this receptor alone: The conclusion that tumor T cells originate in lymph nodes was framed as consistent with a hypothesis rather than directly demonstrated. Tumor T-cell repertoires showed less diversity than lymph node repertoires and more diversity than nontumor tissue repertoires, and tumor T-cell repertoires showed preferential V and J gene usage. The data were considered consistent with the idea that most tumor T cells come from the lymph node and then expand in tumor tissue. Tumor and nontumor tissue repertoires were found to be significantly more similar in luminal-like than in basal-like breast cancer.

From its cysteine to its phenylalanine, the CDR3 spans 16 amino acids. The retained sequence is limited to the CDR3, 48 bases, with the frame set at the first base. V is trimmed back by 2 bases and J by 2 bases, and the junction contains 10 bases that no gene match accounts for. From the germline V gene (reference sequence), CDR1 is GTSNPN and CDR2 is SVGIG. This clonotype came up many times. The antigen it recognizes is unknown. No much larger clonotype is one base removed from it; base qualities were not supplied. The listed sequencing device is Illumina HiSeq 2000. Multiplex PCR amplification was used to generate the TCR beta chain libraries. High-throughput sequencing was used to analyze the amplified TCR beta chain products. TCRdb reworked the public reads: Q25 trimming with fastp, MiXCR clone assembly, productive beta chains retained. Entries are consolidated by CDR3 protein sequence, retaining the most common genes and DNA. The sample table contains 20,000 to 30,000 distinct CDR3 sequences; only one count was recorded for roughly three quarters of them. About 22% of the sample comes from the top ten.

Adjacent samples were composed of nontumor breast tissue surrounding the tumor. Sequencing was carried out using tumor-adjacent breast tissue. The sequence was obtained from a female donor with breast cancer. Some clones in this sample may be carry-over from other donors' samples. The chain is assembled from TRBV30 and TRBJ2-7; 9 nucleotides in the junction match TRBD2. The DNA reads as follows: TGTGCCTGGAGTAGGTTAGCGGGAGAAAGGGCCTACGAGCAGTACTTC. Its product reads: CAWSRLAGERAYEQYF.